This T cell receptor (beta chain) derives from a study of blood T cell repertoires in COVID-19. Original processing notes: From reference gene primer amplification, estimates of nucleated cell counts were derived. Method: immunoSEQ multiplex PCR; TCRdb's copy keeps in-frame clones and lacks some. D and trimming were read from the DNA, whereas the V and J calls and clone size are those reported in that table. In the table there are about 30,000 clones, 90% to 95% of which are singletons. Per germline, CDR1 LNHDA and CDR2 SQIVND (reference sequence). CDR3 length: 13 amino acids. V lost 8 bases, J lost 2 bases, and 4 bases stayed unmatched.

The TCR sequence derives from a man aged 55 to 70 with active or convalescent COVID-19. The material sequenced was peripheral blood. The chain recombines TRBV19 with TRBJ1-2, with 8 bases aligning to TRBD1. The CDR3 loop is CASGRDRNYGYTF. The CDR3 DNA reads TGTGCCAGTGGCCGGGACAGGAACTATGGCTACACCTTC.